The sequence of this TCR beta chain was determined in a study of blood T cells in healthy people across ages. Study results and limitations: Versus aged donors, long-lived donors had higher diversity and more naive CD4+ cells.

Primed by a sample-barcoded 5' primer and a J-beta primer mix, a second PCR proceeded for roughly 7 to 11 cycles. The authors tagged each cDNA molecule using a template-switch adaptor with 12 random nucleotides. Each CDR3 protein is one row after TCRdb ran MiXCR on the 5' RACE reads. The repertoire holds around 1,000,000 distinct CDR3 sequences, roughly a quarter seen once, with around 0.75% in the top ten. The CDR3 contains 16 residues. Trimming at V came to 4 bases and at J to 4 bases, leaving 10 bases not matched to a gene. CDR1 is MNHNS and CDR2 is SASEGT in the germline V gene. Details on this clonotype: The antigen is not known.

This same sample was also part of a study on T cells of mothers and their children.

V is TRBV6-1 and J is TRBJ2-7; 10 bases align to TRBD2. Sequencing was done on a sample of blood. The TCR sequence derives from a girl aged 2-10 years in good health. CDR3 nucleotides: TGTGCCAGCAGTGGATTGCTAGCGGGAGCGACGTACGAGCAGTACTTC. It is translated as CASSGLLAGATYEQYF.